This TCR beta chain was sequenced during a study of blood T cell repertoires in COVID-19. Authors' processing steps: Reference gene primer amplification gave nucleated cell count estimates. Here immunoSEQ multiplex PCR was the method, and the copy in TCRdb shows in-frame clones only, minus some. The DNA gave D and trimming, while V, J and clone size come from that table. The sample contains more than 300,000 clones, 80% to 90% of which appear only once. CDR3 length: 14 residues. V shed 2 bases and J shed 0 bases, with 6 bases lying between them. Germline CDR1 and CDR2: SGHAT and FQNNGV. The receptor was isolated from a woman in her fifties or sixties with COVID-19, enrolled during active disease. Source material: peripheral blood. The chain has TRBV11-2 and TRBJ2-3; no clear D. The CDR3 sequence: CASSLSRSTDTQYF. The CDR3 region has the DNA TGTGCCAGCAGCTTATCCAGAAGCACAGATACGCAGTATTTT.